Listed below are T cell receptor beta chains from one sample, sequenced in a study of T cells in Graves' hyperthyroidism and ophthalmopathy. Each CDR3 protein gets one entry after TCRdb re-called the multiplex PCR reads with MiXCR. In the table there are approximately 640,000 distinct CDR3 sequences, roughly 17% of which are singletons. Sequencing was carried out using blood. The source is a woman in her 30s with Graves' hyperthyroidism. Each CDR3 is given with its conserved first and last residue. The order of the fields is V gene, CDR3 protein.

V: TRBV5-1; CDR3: CASNPQRTDTQYF
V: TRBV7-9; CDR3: CASSLSAGYQPQHF
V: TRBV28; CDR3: CASTSFADRQAFF
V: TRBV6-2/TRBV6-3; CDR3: CASSPRDRGLGEQYF
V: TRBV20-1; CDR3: CSARGRERSYNEQFF
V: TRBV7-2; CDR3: CASSFQVWPQHF
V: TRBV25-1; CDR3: CASSATNEQYF
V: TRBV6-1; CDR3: CASSEISGALREKLFF
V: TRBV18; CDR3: CASSPGGNEQFF
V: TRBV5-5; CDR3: CASRPTLAGGVNEQFF
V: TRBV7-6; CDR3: CASSLTREAHNEQFF
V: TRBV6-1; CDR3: CASGETGNTEAFF
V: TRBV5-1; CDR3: CASSLVTGREQYF
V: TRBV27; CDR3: CASRKPAEPPSNYGYTF
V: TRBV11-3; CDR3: CASRRESGNTIYF
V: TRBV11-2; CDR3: CASSPGSGRVQETQYF
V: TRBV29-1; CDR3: CSVSWGYNEQFF
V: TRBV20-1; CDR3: CSARARETQYF
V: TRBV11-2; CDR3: CASSLDGRGLGEQYF
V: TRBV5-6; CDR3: CASKGISDEQFF
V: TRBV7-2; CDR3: CASSLARDRAYNEQFF
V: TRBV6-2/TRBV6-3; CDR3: CASSRDSYASHEQYF
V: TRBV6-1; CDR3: CASFDVGVTEAFF
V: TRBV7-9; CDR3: CASKKGNSPLHF
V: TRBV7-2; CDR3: CASSLAPGINEKLFF
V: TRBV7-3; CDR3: CASSSLGQGVSPLHF
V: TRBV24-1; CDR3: CATRQNTEAFF
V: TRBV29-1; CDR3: CSVGTSGSSYEQYF
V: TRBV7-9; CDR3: CASSPRSTAGTEAFF
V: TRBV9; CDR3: CASSVEGWWDEQFF
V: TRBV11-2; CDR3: CASSSLNRVRANYGYTF
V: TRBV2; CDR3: CASGGGETRVEHF
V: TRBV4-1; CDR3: CASSQQLRTVESYEQYF
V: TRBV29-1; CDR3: CSVEMGSYEQYF
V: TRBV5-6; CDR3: CASSLGGTNQPQHF
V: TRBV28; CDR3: CASTPGSSGNTIYF
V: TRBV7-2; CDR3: CASSQLAGAAEQYF
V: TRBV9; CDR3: CASSGDVSGNTIYF
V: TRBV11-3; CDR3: CASSFGPLGDTQYF
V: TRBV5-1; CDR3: CASSFGLYEQYF